This entry lists 30 T cell receptor beta chains sequenced from one sample in a study of CD8+ T cells in alopecia areata. Following extraction, RNA underwent reverse transcription to cDNA, which served as the sequencing template. Libraries were prepared by immunoSEQ multiplex PCR; TCRdb keeps only in-frame clonotypes and omits some of them. Of 150,000 to 200,000 clones listed, around three fifths are singletons. Material: CD4+ T cells sorted from blood, obtained at week 0. These receptors came from a human donor with alopecia areata.

The chain carries TRBV7-2 and TRBJ2-7; D is perhaps TRBD2 (5 bases). This CDR3 comprises 13 residues. Trimming left V 1 base short and J 9 bases short, with 13 bases between. Germline CDR1 and CDR2: SGHTA and FQGNSA. As DNA, the CDR3 is TGTGCCAGCAGCTTAGATCTGAGACGGGGGCAGTACTTC. Amino acids: CASSLDLRRGQYF.

The chain has TRBV29-1 and TRBJ2-1, with TRBD1 identical over 7 bases. The CDR3 is 11 residues long. CDR1 SQVTM and CDR2 ANQGSEA come from the germline V gene. After removal of 5 bases from V and 6 bases from J, the junction contained 1 base not matched to a gene. CDR3 in DNA: TGCAGCGTTAGGGACAGCAATGAGCAGTTCTTC. Translated: CSVRDSNEQFF.

This clone was recorded only once. The rearrangement links TRBV29-1 to TRBJ1-5; no clear D gene. CDR3 size: 13 residues. Germline loops: CDR1 SQVTM, CDR2 ANQGSEA. The germline V and J ends were trimmed by 0 bases and 4 bases, with 7 bases remaining between them. CDR3 amino acids: CSVEESENQPQHF. CDR3 coding DNA: TGCAGCGTTGAAGAGTCGGAAAATCAGCCCCAGCATTTT.

V is TRBV30 and J is TRBJ2-2; unclear D gene. Germline CDR1 reads GTSNPN; CDR2 reads SVGIG (reference sequence). V gave up 3 bases and J gave up 6 bases, with 17 bases separating them. This CDR3 is built from 15 residues. CDR3 in amino acids: CAWSPLGIKPGELFF. For the CDR3, the DNA is TGTGCCTGGAGCCCCTTGGGGATAAAACCCGGGGAGCTGTTTTTT.

The chain recombines TRBV2 with TRBJ2-3, with D perhaps matching TRBD1 or TRBD2 (7 bases each). The V end was cut by 2 bases, the J end by 9 bases, with 12 bases between. The CDR3 extends over 13 amino acids. Germline-derived CDR1 and CDR2 are SNHLY and FYNNEI. The chain's CDR3 is CASSESGGGTQYF. CDR3 sequence (DNA): TGTGCCAGCAGTGAATCAGGGGGGGGCACGCAGTATTTT.

The chain employs TRBV7-9 and TRBJ2-5; tentative D call: TRBD1 (5 bases). V dropped 10 bases and J dropped 2 bases, with 17 bases sitting between them. Per germline, CDR1 SEHNR and CDR2 FQNEAQ (reference sequence). This CDR3 has 14 amino acids. CDR3 DNA sequence: TGTGCCATCAGACAGCCGCAAAGGCAAGAGACCCAGTACTTC. Translated: CAIRQPQRQETQYF.

This clone has only a few counts. The chain carries TRBV7-3 and TRBJ2-7; D possibly matches TRBD1 or TRBD2 (6 bases each). The CDR3 is 14 amino acids. Germline loops: CDR1 SGHTA, CDR2 FQGTGA. The V gene lost 5 bases and the J gene lost 0 bases, with 11 bases spanning the gap. The CDR3 coding sequence is TGTGCCAGCAGCAAGGGGGGAAACTCCTACGAGCAGTACTTC. Translated, it gives CASSKGGNSYEQYF.

V gene TRBV25-1 combines with J gene TRBJ2-3; 10 bases fit TRBD1. The V and J ends lost 2 bases and 2 bases, in that order; junction bases with no gene match: 1. This CDR3 comprises 15 residues. CDR1 MGHDK and CDR2 SYGVNS come from the germline V gene. The CDR3 sequence is CASSEGTGATDTQYF. In DNA form, the CDR3 reads TGTGCCAGCAGTGAAGGGACAGGGGCCACAGATACGCAGTATTTT. Full variable domain (rest looked up from reference TRBV25-1 and TRBJ2-3): EADIYQTPRYLVIGTGKKITLECSQTMGHDKMYWYQQDPGMELHLIHYSYGVNSTEKGDLSSESTVSRIRTEHFPLTLESARPSHTSQYLCASSEGTGATDTQYFGPGTRLTVL.

This rearrangement joins TRBV2 to TRBJ1-1, with D perhaps matching TRBD1 (6 bases). With 7 bases removed from V and 4 bases from J, the gap between germline ends came to 13 bases. The V gene's germline CDR1 is SNHLY and CDR2 FYNNEI. The CDR3 is made up of 13 amino acids. CDR3 bases: TGTGCCAGCACTTCAGGGGAGGGCACTGAAGCTTTCTTT. Protein product: CASTSGEGTEAFF. Filled out from reference TRBV2 and TRBJ1-1, the complete variable domain reads EPEVTQTPSHQVTQMGQEVILRCVPISNHLYFYWYRQILGQKVEFLVSFYNNEISEKSEIFDDQFSVERPDGSNFTLKIRSTKLEDSAMYFCASTSGEGTEAFFGQGTRLTVV.

The chain employs TRBV19 and TRBJ1-1; TRBD1 is a possible D gene (5 bases). The V gene's germline CDR1 is LNHDA and CDR2 SQIVND (reference sequence). The V gene lost 7 bases and the J gene lost 4 bases, with 16 bases spanning the gap. CDR3 size: 14 residues. The CDR3 DNA follows: TGTGCCAGTATGCCGCGACAGTACATCACTGAAGCTTTCTTT. Encoded protein: CASMPRQYITEAFF.

This clone appeared a few times. The gene calls are TRBV30 and TRBJ1-5; TRBD1 might be the D (5 bases). CDR1 GTSNPN and CDR2 SVGIG come from the germline V gene (reference sequence). The V and J ends lost 0 bases and 0 bases respectively, with 12 bases between them. The CDR3 has 16 residues. CDR3 amino acids: CAWSVGQGISNQPQHF. For the CDR3, the DNA is TGTGCCTGGAGTGTAGGCCAGGGAATTAGCAATCAGCCCCAGCATTTT.

This rearrangement joins TRBV2 to TRBJ2-7; D might be TRBD2 (7 bases). Trimming took off 6 bases at V and 6 bases at J, with 24 bases between the two ends. The germline V gene has CDR1 SNHLY and CDR2 FYNNEI. CDR3 length: 16 residues. CDR3 DNA: TGTGCCAGCAGCCTCCAGGGGACCAGAGCGGGAAGCGAGCAGTACTTC. Protein: CASSLQGTRAGSEQYF.

This clone has only a few counts. The J gene is TRBJ2-5, the V gene TRBV7-9; no firm D call. The germline V gene has CDR1 SEHNR and CDR2 FQNEAQ (reference sequence). The CDR3 sequence is 13 residues long. The V gene lost 5 bases and the J gene lost 5 bases, with 12 bases spanning the gap. The CDR3 nucleotides are TGTGCCAGCAGCGGAACTCTCCTGGAGACCCAGTACTTC. This translates into CASSGTLLETQYF.

This clone was detected only a few times. The V call is TRBV29-1, the J call TRBJ2-3; D is undetermined. The germline V gene encodes CDR1 SQVTM and CDR2 ANQGSEA. The CDR3 extends over 14 amino acids. V gave up 3 bases and J gave up 1 base, with 11 bases separating them. CDR3 loop: CSVEGRVGTDTQYF. Here the CDR3 DNA reads TGCAGCGTTGAGGGTCGAGTTGGCACAGATACGCAGTATTTT.

The chain carries TRBV7-2 and TRBJ1-2; 7 bases line up with TRBD1. V was pared by 4 bases and J by 2 bases, with 7 bases of the junction left unmatched. Per the germline V gene, CDR1 is SGHTA and CDR2 is FQGNSA. CDR3 length equals 15 residues. The CDR3, as DNA: TGTGCCAGCAGCTCGACAGGGTCGGGCAACTATGGCTACACCTTC. Protein sequence: CASSSTGSGNYGYTF.

This chain links TRBV30 with TRBJ1-5; 8 nucleotides align to TRBD1. The trim removed 3 bases at V and 3 bases at J, leaving 10 bases unmatched. The germline V gene has CDR1 GTSNPN and CDR2 SVGIG (reference sequence). This CDR3 spans 16 amino acids. The CDR3 coding sequence is TGTGCCTGGAGCGCAAACGGACAGGGTAACAATCAGCCCCAGCATTTT. It specifies CAWSANGQGNNQPQHF.

This clone was picked up a small number of times. The chain carries TRBV5-1 and TRBJ2-5, with D perhaps TRBD2 (6 bases). Per germline, CDR1 SGHRS and CDR2 YFSETQ. The CDR3 is 14 residues long. V was clipped by 4 bases and J by 2 bases, with 12 bases between them. CDR3 coding DNA: TGCGCCAGCAGCCCGGGGGTAACTCAAGAGACCCAGTACTTC. Its protein product is CASSPGVTQETQYF.

This sequence joins TRBV2 and TRBJ1-2; D possibly corresponds to TRBD1 (6 bases). This CDR3 is built from 13 residues. Per the germline V gene, CDR1 is SNHLY and CDR2 is FYNNEI. V was trimmed by 6 bases and J by 5 bases, leaving 13 bases between them. The CDR3: CASRAQGVYGYTF. CDR3 sequence (DNA): TGTGCCAGCAGGGCACAGGGAGTTTATGGCTACACCTTC. The full variable domain, completed using reference TRBV2 and TRBJ1-2, is EPEVTQTPSHQVTQMGQEVILRCVPISNHLYFYWYRQILGQKVEFLVSFYNNEISEKSEIFDDQFSVERPDGSNFTLKIRSTKLEDSAMYFCASRAQGVYGYTFGSGTRLTVV.

The chain has TRBV5-6 and TRBJ1-2; D gene unclear. CDR3 length: 17 residues. CDR1 is SGHDT, CDR2 YYEEEE, per germline. With 4 bases removed from V and 2 bases from J, the gap between germline ends came to 21 bases. The CDR3 nucleotides read TGTGCCAGCAGCCAGGACTCTATGGGGTCCTACAACTATGGCTACACCTTC. Translation gives CASSQDSMGSYNYGYTF.

This clone was counted a single time. The genes are TRBV29-1 and TRBJ2-2; possible D gene TRBD1, 6 bases. There are 15 residues in the CDR3. Trimming pared 7 bases from V and 4 bases from J, leaving 19 bases between. Germline CDR1 and CDR2: SQVTM and ANQGSEA. Here the CDR3 DNA reads TGCAGCGGAACAGAGGGACATGCGGGCACCGGGGAGCTGTTTTTT. It translates to CSGTEGHAGTGELFF.

The CDR3 bases are TGTGCCAGCAGCCCCGATTCCGGGACACCCTTGGGGCAGTACTTC. Protein sequence: CASSPDSGTPLGQYF. V gene TRBV7-2 combines with J gene TRBJ2-7, with D possibly matching TRBD1 (6 bases). V lost 5 bases and J lost 9, with 23 bases in between. Germline CDR1 and CDR2: SGHTA and FQGNSA. This CDR3 is built from 15 residues.

V gene TRBV28 combines with J gene TRBJ2-1; D gene unclear. Germline assignment: CDR1 MDHEN and CDR2 SYDVKM. The CDR3 contains 15 residues. Trimming took off 5 bases at V and 8 bases at J, with 19 bases between the two ends. The chain's CDR3 is CASSRTGAAFYEQFF. The DNA of the CDR3 is TGTGCCAGCAGTCGGACGGGCGCCGCTTTTTATGAGCAGTTCTTC.

This clone appeared once. This chain connects TRBV7-2 to TRBJ1-5; a weak D match, TRBD1 (6 bases). CDR3 length equals 15 residues. V was cut by 1 base and J by 10 bases, with 17 bases left in between. Looked up from germline, CDR1 is SGHTA and CDR2 is FQGNSA. CDR3 amino acids: CASSLGQAPTTPQHF. The CDR3 coding sequence is TGTGCCAGCAGCTTAGGACAGGCCCCTACAACCCCCCAGCATTTT.

A remark on this clone: Other DNA sequences in the sample encode the same CDR3. The chain couples TRBV30 to TRBJ1-3; D remains unclear. From germline, CDR1 is GTSNPN and CDR2 SVGIG (reference sequence). V lost 0 bases, J lost 4 bases, and 10 bases lay in between. CDR3 length equals 14 residues. DNA for the CDR3: TGTGCCTGGAGTGTGGACTCGTCCGGAAACACCATATATTTT. This gives the protein CAWSVDSSGNTIYF.

The chain carries TRBV5-1 and TRBJ1-2; 10 positions match TRBD1. The CDR3 is 15 amino acids. V shed 2 bases and J 5 bases; nucleotides not matched to a gene: 6. CDR1 SGHRS and CDR2 YFSETQ come from the germline V gene. CDR3 region: CASSFDRGRGYGYTF. DNA of the CDR3: TGCGCCAGCAGCTTCGACAGGGGGCGTGGATATGGCTACACCTTC.

This clone has just a few counts. The chain joins TRBV5-1 to TRBJ2-5; D ambiguous. Germline lookup yields CDR1 SGHRS and CDR2 YFSETQ. The CDR3 runs to 14 residues. V was pared by 0 bases and J by 0 bases, with 6 bases between. This CDR3 reads CASSLVAYQETQYF. The CDR3 DNA sequence: TGCGCCAGCAGCTTGGTGGCATACCAAGAGACCCAGTACTTC.

The rearrangement joins TRBV29-1 to TRBJ1-4; 7 bases line up with TRBD1. Per the germline V gene, CDR1 is SQVTM and CDR2 is ANQGSEA. V lost 0 bases, J lost 14 bases, and 12 bases stayed unmatched. CDR3 length: 14 amino acids. In DNA, the CDR3 is TGCAGCGTTGAAGATCGAGCAGGGGGGGAAGTTCTGTTTTTT. This encodes CSVEDRAGGEVLFF.

This clone showed up just a few times. In DNA, the CDR3 is TGTGCCAGTAGTATAGAGGGCAGGAAAGATACGCAGTATTTT. It translates to CASSIEGRKDTQYF. V and J are TRBV19 and TRBJ2-3; no clear D gene. Trimming pared 0 bases from V and 5 bases from J, leaving 9 bases between. Germline V lookup: CDR1 LNHDA, CDR2 SQIVND (reference sequence). The CDR3 has 14 residues. Variable domain in full (rest from reference TRBV19 and TRBJ2-3): DGGITQSPKYLFRKEGQNVTLSCEQNLNHDAMYWYRQDPGQGLRLIYYSQIVNDFQKGDIAEGYSVSREKKESFPLTVTSAQKNPTAFYLCASSIEGRKDTQYFGPGTRLTVL.

This chain joins TRBV29-1 and TRBJ1-2; 8 positions agree with TRBD1. CDR3 length equals 13 residues. Trimming at V came to 4 bases and at J to 3 bases, leaving 4 bases not matched to a gene. Germline loops: CDR1 SQVTM, CDR2 ANQGSEA. CDR3 loop: CSVAVGQDYGYTF. DNA of the CDR3: TGCAGCGTTGCCGTGGGACAGGACTATGGCTACACCTTC.

This sequence joins TRBV7-3 and TRBJ1-6; D not certain. V lost 2 bases and J lost 9, with 8 bases in between. Germline lookup yields CDR1 SGHTA and CDR2 FQGTGA. The CDR3 consists of 13 residues. This CDR3 reads CASSLGVTSPLHF. The DNA of the CDR3 is TGTGCCAGCAGCTTAGGGGTTACTTCACCCCTCCACTTT.